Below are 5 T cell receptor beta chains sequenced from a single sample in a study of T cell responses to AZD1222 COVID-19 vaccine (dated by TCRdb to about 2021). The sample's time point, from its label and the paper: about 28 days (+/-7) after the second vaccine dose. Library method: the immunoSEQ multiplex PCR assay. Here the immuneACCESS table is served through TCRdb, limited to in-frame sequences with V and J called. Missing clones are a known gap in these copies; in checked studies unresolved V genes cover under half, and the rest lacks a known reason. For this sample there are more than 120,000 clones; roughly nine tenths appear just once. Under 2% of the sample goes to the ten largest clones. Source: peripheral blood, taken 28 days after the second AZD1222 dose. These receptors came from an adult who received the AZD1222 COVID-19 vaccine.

Written as DNA, the CDR3 is TGTGCCAGCTCACTGGGCGAGAATCAGCCCCAGCATTTT. Translation: CASSLGENQPQHF. The J gene is TRBJ1-5, the V gene TRBV18; D is unresolved. The V gene's germline CDR1 is KGHSH and CDR2 LQKENI. This CDR3 comprises 13 residues. Trimming pared 4 bases from V and 4 bases from J, leaving 8 bases between.

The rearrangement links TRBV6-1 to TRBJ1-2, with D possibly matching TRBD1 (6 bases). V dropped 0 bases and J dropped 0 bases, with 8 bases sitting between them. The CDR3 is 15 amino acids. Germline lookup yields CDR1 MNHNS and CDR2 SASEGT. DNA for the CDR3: TGTGCCAGCAGTGAAGCATCAGGGGCTAACTATGGCTACACCTTC. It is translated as CASSEASGANYGYTF.

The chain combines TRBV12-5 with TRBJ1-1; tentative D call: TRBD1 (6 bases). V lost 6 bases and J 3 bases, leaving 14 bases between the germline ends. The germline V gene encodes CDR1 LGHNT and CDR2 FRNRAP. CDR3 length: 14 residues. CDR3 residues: CASGLTWGHTEAFF. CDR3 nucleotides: TGTGCTAGTGGCCTCACCTGGGGGCACACTGAAGCTTTCTTT.

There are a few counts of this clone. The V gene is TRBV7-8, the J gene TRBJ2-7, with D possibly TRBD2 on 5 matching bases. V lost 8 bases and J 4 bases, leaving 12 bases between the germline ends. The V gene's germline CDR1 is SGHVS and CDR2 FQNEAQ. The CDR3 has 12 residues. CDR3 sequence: CASHSEGYEQYF. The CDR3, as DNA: TGTGCCAGCCATAGCGAGGGATACGAGCAGTACTTC.

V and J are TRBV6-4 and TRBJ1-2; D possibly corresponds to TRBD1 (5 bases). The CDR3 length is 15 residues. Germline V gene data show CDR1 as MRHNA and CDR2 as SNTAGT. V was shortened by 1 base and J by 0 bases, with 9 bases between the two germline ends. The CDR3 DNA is TGTGCCAGCAGTGACTGGCCAGGGACTAACTATGGCTACACCTTC. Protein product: CASSDWPGTNYGYTF.